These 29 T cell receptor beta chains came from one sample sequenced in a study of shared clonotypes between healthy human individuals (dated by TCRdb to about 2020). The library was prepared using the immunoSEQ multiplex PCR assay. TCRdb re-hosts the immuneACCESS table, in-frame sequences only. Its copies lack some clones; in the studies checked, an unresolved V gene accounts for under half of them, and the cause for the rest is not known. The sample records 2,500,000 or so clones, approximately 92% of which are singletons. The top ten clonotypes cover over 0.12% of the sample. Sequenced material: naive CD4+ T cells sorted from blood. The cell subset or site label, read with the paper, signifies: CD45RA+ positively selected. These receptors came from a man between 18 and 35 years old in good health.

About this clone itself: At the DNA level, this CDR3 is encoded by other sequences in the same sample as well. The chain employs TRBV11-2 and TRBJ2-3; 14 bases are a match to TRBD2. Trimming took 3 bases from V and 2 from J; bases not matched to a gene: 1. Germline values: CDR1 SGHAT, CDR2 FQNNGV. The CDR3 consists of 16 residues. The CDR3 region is CASSLGLAGDTDTQYF. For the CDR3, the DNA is TGTGCCAGCAGCTTGGGACTAGCGGGGGACACAGATACGCAGTATTTT.

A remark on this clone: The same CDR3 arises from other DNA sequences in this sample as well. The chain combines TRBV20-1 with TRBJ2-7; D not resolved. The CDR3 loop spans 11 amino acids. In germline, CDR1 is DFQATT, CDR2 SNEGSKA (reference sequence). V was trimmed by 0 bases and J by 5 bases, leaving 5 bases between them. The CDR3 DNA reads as TGCAGTGCTAGAGATCGAAACGAGCAGTACTTC. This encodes CSARDRNEQYF.

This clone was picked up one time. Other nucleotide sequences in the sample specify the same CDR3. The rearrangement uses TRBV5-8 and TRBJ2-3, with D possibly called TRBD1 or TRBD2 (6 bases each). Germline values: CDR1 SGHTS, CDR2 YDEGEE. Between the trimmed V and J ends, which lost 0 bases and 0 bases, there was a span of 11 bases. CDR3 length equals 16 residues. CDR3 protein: CASSLGGGPSTDTQYF. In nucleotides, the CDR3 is TGTGCCAGCAGCTTGGGTGGGGGGCCCAGCACAGATACGCAGTATTTT.

The CDR3 is CASSPGTGETEQYF. The CDR3 DNA reads TGTGCCAGCTCACCGGGGACAGGGGAGACCGAGCAGTACTTC. The rearrangement joins TRBV18 to TRBJ2-7, with 10 bases identical to TRBD1. Germline V gene data show CDR1 as KGHSH and CDR2 as LQKENI. The CDR3 covers 14 residues. J was trimmed by 6 bases and V by 3 bases; bases with no gene match: 5.

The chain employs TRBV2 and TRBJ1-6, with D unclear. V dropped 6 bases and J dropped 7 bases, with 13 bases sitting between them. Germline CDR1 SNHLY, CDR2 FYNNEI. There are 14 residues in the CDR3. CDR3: CASSRRTRNSPLHF. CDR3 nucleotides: TGTGCCAGCAGCCGACGGACCCGGAATTCACCCCTCCACTTT.

For the CDR3, the DNA is TGTGCCAGCAGTTTTGGGGAGGAGCCCCTCACTGAAGCTTTCTTT. Residues: CASSFGEEPLTEAFF. The chain is built from TRBV28 and TRBJ1-1, with unresolved D. The CDR3 has 15 amino acids. The germline V and J ends were trimmed by 3 bases and 4 bases, with 15 bases remaining between them. Germline-derived CDR1 and CDR2 are MDHEN and SYDVKM.

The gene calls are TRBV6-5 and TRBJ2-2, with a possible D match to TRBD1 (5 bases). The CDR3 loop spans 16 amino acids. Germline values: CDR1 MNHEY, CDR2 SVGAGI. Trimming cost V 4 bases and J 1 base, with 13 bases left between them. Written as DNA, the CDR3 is TGTGCCAGCAGTTCCCTCGGTACAGGGAACACCGGGGAGCTGTTTTTT. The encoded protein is CASSSLGTGNTGELFF.

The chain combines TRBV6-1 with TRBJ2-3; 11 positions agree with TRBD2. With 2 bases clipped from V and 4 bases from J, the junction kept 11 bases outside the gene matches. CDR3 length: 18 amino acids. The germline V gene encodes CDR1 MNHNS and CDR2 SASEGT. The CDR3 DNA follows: TGTGCCAGCAGTGAAAGGAGGGGGACTAGCGGTCGAGCAGATACGCAGTATTTT. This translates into CASSERRGTSGRADTQYF.

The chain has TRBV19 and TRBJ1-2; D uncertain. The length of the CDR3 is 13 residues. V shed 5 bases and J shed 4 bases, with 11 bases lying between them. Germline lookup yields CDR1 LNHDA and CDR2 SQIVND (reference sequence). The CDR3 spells CASSVDRSYGYTF. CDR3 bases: TGTGCCAGTAGTGTGGACCGGAGCTATGGCTACACCTTC.

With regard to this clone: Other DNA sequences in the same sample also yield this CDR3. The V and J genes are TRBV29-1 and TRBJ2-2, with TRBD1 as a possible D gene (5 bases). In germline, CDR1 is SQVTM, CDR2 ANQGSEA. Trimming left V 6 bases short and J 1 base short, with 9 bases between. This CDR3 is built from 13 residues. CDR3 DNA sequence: TGCAGCGTCCTAGACAGGAACACCGGGGAGCTGTTTTTT. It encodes CSVLDRNTGELFF.

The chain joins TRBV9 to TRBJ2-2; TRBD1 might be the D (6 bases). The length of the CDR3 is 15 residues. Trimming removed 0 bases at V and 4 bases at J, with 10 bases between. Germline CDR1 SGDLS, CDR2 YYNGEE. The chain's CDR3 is CASSVGGLATGELFF. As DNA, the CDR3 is TGTGCCAGCAGCGTAGGGGGGCTCGCCACCGGGGAGCTGTTTTTT.

CDR3 loop: CASSFGNRGYEQYF. CDR3 bases: TGTGCCAGCTCCTTCGGCAACAGGGGCTACGAGCAGTACTTC. V usage is TRBV18 and J usage is TRBJ2-7, with TRBD1 matching over 7 bases. The germline V gene encodes CDR1 KGHSH and CDR2 LQKENI. V trimming: 6 bases; J trimming: 3 bases; junction bases outside the gene matches: 8. The CDR3 is 14 residues long.

In DNA, the CDR3 is TGTGCCAGCAGCGTAGGAGGTGAAATTAATTCACCCCTCCACTTT. Protein sequence: CASSVGGEINSPLHF. The J gene is TRBJ1-6, the V gene TRBV9; no firm D call. This CDR3 is built from 15 residues. The V gene lost 0 bases and the J gene lost 6 bases, with 10 bases spanning the gap. Germline V CDR1 and CDR2: SGDLS, YYNGEE.

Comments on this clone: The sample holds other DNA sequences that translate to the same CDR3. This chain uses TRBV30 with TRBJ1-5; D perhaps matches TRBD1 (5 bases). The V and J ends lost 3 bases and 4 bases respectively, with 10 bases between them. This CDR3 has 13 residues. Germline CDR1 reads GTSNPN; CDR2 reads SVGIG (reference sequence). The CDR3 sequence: CAWSPGPNQPQHF. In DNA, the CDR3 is TGTGCCTGGAGCCCGGGACCGAATCAGCCCCAGCATTTT.

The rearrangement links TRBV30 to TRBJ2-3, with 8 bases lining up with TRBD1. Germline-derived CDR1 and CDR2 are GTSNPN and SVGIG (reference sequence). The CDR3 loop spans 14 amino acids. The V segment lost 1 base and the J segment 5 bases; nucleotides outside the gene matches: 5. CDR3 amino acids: CAWSGVRGQDTQYF. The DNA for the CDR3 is TGTGCCTGGAGTGGAGTCAGGGGGCAAGATACGCAGTATTTT.

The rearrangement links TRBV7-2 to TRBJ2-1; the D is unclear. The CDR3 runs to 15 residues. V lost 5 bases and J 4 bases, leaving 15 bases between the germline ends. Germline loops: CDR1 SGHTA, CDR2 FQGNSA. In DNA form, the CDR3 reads TGTGCCAGCAGCAAGAGCTTTGGAGCATACAATGAGCAGTTCTTC. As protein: CASSKSFGAYNEQFF.

CDR3 sequence (DNA): TGCGCCAGCAGCTTGGAGGGCAGGGCAACTAATGAAAAACTGTTTTTT. This codes for CASSLEGRATNEKLFF. V and J are TRBV5-1 and TRBJ1-4, with D perhaps matching TRBD1 (5 bases). The germline V and J ends were trimmed by 0 bases and 0 bases, with 9 bases remaining between them. Germline values: CDR1 SGHRS, CDR2 YFSETQ. The CDR3 runs 16 residues.

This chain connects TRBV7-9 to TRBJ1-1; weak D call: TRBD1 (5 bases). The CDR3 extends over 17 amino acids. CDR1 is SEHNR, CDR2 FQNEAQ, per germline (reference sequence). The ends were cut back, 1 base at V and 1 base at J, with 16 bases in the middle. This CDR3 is CASSLVGIGAGNTEAFF. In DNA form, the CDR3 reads TGTGCCAGCAGCTTAGTGGGGATCGGGGCAGGGAACACTGAAGCTTTCTTT.

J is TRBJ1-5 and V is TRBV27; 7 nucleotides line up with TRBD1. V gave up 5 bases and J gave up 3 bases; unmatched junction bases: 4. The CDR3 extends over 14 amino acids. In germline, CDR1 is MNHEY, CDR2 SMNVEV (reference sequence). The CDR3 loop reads CASSQTGFNQPQHF. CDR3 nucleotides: TGTGCCAGCAGTCAGACAGGGTTCAATCAGCCCCAGCATTTT.

The CDR3 DNA is TGTGCCAGCAGTCCTCGGGACAGGGGGAGGTCACCCCTCCACTTT. Translating it yields CASSPRDRGRSPLHF. The rearrangement joins TRBV27 to TRBJ1-6; 11 bases agree with TRBD1. Germline V gene lookup returns CDR1 MNHEY and CDR2 SMNVEV (reference sequence). V shed 5 bases and J 10 bases; nucleotides not matched to a gene: 7. The CDR3 loop spans 15 amino acids.

As DNA, the CDR3 is TGCGCCAGCAGCCAAGGGTCAGGAACAGATACGCAGTATTTT. Its protein product is CASSQGSGTDTQYF. The chain combines TRBV5-1 with TRBJ2-3, with D hard to call. Germline V gives CDR1 SGHRS, CDR2 YFSETQ. This CDR3 is built from 14 residues. With 4 bases removed from V and 3 bases from J, the gap between germline ends came to 12 bases.

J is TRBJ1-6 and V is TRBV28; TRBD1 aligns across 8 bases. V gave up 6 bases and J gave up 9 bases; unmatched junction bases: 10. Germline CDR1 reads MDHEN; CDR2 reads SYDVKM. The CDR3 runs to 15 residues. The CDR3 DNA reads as TGTGCCAGCAGGCAGTCAGGGGGCGAGGCTTCACCCCTCCACTTT. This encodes CASRQSGGEASPLHF.

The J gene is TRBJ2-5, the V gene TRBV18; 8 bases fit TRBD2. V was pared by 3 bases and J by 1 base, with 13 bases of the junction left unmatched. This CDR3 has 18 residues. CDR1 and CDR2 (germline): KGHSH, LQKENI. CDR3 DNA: TGTGCCAGCTCACCTCCAACTGGGGCTAGCGGGCTCCAAGAGACCCAGTACTTC. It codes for CASSPPTGASGLQETQYF.

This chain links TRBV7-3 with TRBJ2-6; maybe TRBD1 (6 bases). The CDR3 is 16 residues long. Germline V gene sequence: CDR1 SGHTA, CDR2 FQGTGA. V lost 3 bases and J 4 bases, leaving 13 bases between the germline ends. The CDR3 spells CASSFLRGSGANVLTF. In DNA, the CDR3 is TGTGCCAGCAGCTTCCTCAGGGGTTCCGGGGCCAACGTCCTGACTTTC. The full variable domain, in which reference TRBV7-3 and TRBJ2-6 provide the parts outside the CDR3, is GAGVSQTPSNKVTEKGKYVELRCDPISGHTALYWYRQSLGQGPEFLIYFQGTGAADDSGLPNDRFFAVRPEGSVSTLKIQRTERGDSAVYLCASSFLRGSGANVLTFGAGSRLTVL.

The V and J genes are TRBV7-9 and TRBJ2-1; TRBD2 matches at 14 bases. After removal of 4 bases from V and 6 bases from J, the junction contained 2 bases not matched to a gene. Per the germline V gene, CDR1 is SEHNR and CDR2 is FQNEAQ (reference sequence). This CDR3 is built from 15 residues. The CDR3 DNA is TGTGCCAGCAGCTCGGGACTAGCGGGAGCCAATGAGCAGTTCTTC. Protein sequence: CASSSGLAGANEQFF. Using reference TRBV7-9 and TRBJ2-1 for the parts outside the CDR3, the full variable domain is DTGVSQNPRHKITKRGQNVTFRCDPISEHNRLYWYRQTLGQGPEFLTYFQNEAQLEKSRLLSDRFSAERPKGSFSTLEIQRTEQGDSAMYLCASSSGLAGANEQFFGPGTRLTVL.

The CDR3 is CASNAAGGSPLHF. CDR3 DNA sequence: TGTGCCAGCAACGCCGCCGGGGGATCACCCCTCCACTTT. The V and J genes are TRBV6-5 and TRBJ1-6; D perhaps matches TRBD1 (5 bases). CDR1 MNHEY and CDR2 SVGAGI come from the germline V gene. V was cut by 7 bases and J by 10 bases, with 14 bases left in between. CDR3 length: 13 residues.

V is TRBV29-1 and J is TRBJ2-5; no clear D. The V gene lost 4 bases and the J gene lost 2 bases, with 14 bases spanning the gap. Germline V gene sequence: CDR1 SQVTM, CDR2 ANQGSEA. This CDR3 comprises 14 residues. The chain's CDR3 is CSVVSRLLQETQYF. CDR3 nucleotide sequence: TGCAGCGTTGTATCGCGTCTCTTACAAGAGACCCAGTACTTC.

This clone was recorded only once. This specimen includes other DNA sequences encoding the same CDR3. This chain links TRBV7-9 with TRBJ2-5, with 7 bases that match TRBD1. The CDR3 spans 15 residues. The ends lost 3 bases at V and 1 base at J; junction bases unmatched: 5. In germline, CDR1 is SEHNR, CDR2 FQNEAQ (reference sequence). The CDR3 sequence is CASSLGTAVQETQYF. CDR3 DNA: TGTGCCAGCAGCTTGGGGACAGCGGTCCAAGAGACCCAGTACTTC.

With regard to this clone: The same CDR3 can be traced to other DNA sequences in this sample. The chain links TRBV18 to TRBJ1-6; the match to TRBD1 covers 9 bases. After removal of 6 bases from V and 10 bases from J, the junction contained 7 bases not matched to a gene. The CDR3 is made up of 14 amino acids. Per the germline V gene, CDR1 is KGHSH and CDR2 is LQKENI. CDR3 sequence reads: CASSPTGGNSPLHF. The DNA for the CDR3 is TGTGCCAGCTCTCCGACAGGGGGAAACTCACCCCTCCACTTT.